This T cell receptor (beta chain) came from a study of persistence of HIV-infected CD4 T cells. About the research overall: Antigen stimulation activated a lower proportion of cells, more of them memory, than anti-CD3/anti-CD28 stimulation.

Remarks on this clone: Its specificity is not known.

The V end lost 6 bases, the J end lost 8 bases, and 16 bases lay between the germline ends. Germline V lookup: CDR1 MGHRA, CDR2 YSYEKL. This CDR3 spans 14 amino acids. Cells were stimulated nonspecifically with anti-CD3/anti-CD28 magnetic beads. Sorting selected CD4+ T cells upregulating both CD40 ligand and CD69. CD8+ T cells were removed from PBMCs prior to stimulation. For 18 hours, CD8-depleted PBMCs received anti-CD28/CD49d costimulation, a CD40-blocking antibody and enfuvirtide. The libraries were made with immunoSEQ version 4 in survey mode. TCRdb's copy holds only in-frame clones and misses some; the assay was immunoSEQ multiplex PCR. This sample has roughly 41,000 clones, with around 90% found just once.

The chain recombines TRBV4-1 with TRBJ1-4, with D uncertain. The sequencing here drew on CD4+ T cells sorted from PBMCs after roughly 18-hour stimulation, taken from a patient who received antiretroviral therapy. This TCR derives from an adult man with HIV who was CMV-seropositive. DNA for the CDR3: TGCGCCAGCAGTCAAATTAACAGTGGGGAAAAACTGTTTTTT. Its translation is CASSQINSGEKLFF.